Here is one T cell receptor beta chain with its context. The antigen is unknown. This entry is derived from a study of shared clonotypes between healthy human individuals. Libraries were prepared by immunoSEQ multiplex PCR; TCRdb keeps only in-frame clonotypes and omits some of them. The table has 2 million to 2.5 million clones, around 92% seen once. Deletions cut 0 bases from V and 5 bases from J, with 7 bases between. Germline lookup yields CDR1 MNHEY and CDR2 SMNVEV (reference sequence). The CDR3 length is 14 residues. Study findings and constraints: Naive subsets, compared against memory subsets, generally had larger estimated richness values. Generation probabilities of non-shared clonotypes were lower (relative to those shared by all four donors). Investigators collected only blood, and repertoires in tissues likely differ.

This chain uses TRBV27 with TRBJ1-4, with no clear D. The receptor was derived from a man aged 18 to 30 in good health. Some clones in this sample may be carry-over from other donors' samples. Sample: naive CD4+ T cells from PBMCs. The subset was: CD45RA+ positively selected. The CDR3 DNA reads TGTGCCAGCAGTTTATCCACGGCCAATGAAAAACTGTTTTTT. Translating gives CASSLSTANEKLFF.